These T cell receptor beta chains were read from a single sample in a study of shared clonotypes between healthy human individuals. Profiling relied on immunoSEQ multiplex PCR, and the TCRdb table lists in-frame clones only, not all of them. The sample yields approximately 640,000 clones, roughly 70% seen once. Sequencing input: memory CD4+ T cells sorted from blood. These receptors were obtained from a woman aged 25-40 years in good health. The conserved cysteine and the conserved F or W are not part of the CDR3 here. The order of the fields is clone size, J gene, V gene, CDR3 protein. Clone size is stated in some rows and not others, as once, few, many or a class when expanded.

NA,TRBJ2-7,TRBV5-1,ASSRGTSGGEQY
NA,TRBJ2-3,TRBV4-2,ASSQESSGRSTDTQY
NA,TRBJ1-1,TRBV5-1,ASSPSVSGTTEAF
NA,TRBJ2-1,TRBV9,ASSAYRQGEQF
NA,TRBJ2-3,TRBV11-2,ASSLLQGASSTDTQY
few,TRBJ2-7,TRBV27,ASSSLAGEYEQY
NA,TRBJ1-1,TRBV21-1,ASSKVGTGGTEAF
NA,TRBJ2-3,TRBV14,ASGGAGTDTQY
NA,TRBJ2-7,TRBV30,AWSVQASGSRY
NA,TRBJ2-5,TRBV29-1,SVEGQGAPGTQY
NA,TRBJ2-1,TRBV11-3,ASSLGPDLYNEQF
NA,TRBJ2-2,TRBV27,ASNRIFNTGELF
NA,TRBJ2-5,TRBV5-4,ASSFRREGETQY
NA,TRBJ1-2,TRBV21-1,ASSKFPGFDGYT
NA,TRBJ2-7,TRBV5-5,ASSWGTPSYEQY
few,TRBJ1-4,TRBV7-6,ASSIGQGPEKLF
NA,TRBJ1-2,TRBV30,AWSRGAGSGSGYGYT
NA,TRBJ2-1,TRBV18,ASRDYNEQF
NA,TRBJ1-2,TRBV28,ASSQSGYSYGYT
NA,TRBJ2-5,TRBV5-1,ASSFRETQY
many,TRBJ2-1,TRBV29-1,SPGGLTNEQF
NA,TRBJ2-2,TRBV28,ASSFGQVAGELF
NA,TRBJ2-7,TRBV5-4,ASSLEDGLSYEQY
once,TRBJ2-2,TRBV27,ASSSRTGFIGELF
few,TRBJ2-1,TRBV5-1,ASSAGLGYEIGNEQF
NA,TRBJ2-6,TRBV27,ASSSPTRPGRANVLT
few,TRBJ2-7,TRBV6-1,ASLSGVRAYEQY
NA,NA,TRBV4-1,ASSQGRGQSSYEQY
few,TRBJ2-1,TRBV2,ASRMEFEQF
once,TRBJ2-1,TRBV4-1,ASSQTPGLSSYNEQF
NA,TRBJ2-7,TRBV7-6,ASSRQGTADWEQY